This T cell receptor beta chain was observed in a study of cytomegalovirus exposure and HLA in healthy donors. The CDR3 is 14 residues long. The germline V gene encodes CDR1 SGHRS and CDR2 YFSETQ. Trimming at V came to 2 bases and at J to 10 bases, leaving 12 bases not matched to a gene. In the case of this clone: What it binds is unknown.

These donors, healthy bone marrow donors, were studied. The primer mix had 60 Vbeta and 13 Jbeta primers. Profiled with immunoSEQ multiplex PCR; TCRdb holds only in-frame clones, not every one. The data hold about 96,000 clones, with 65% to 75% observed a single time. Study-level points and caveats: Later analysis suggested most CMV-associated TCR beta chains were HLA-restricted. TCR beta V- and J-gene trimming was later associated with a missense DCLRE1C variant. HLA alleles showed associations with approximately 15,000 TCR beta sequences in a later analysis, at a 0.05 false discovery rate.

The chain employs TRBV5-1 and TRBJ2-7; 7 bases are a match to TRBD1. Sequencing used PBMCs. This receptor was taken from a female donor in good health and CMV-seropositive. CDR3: CASSFRQGVAPQYF. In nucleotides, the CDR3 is TGCGCCAGCAGCTTTCGACAGGGTGTGGCCCCCCAGTACTTC.